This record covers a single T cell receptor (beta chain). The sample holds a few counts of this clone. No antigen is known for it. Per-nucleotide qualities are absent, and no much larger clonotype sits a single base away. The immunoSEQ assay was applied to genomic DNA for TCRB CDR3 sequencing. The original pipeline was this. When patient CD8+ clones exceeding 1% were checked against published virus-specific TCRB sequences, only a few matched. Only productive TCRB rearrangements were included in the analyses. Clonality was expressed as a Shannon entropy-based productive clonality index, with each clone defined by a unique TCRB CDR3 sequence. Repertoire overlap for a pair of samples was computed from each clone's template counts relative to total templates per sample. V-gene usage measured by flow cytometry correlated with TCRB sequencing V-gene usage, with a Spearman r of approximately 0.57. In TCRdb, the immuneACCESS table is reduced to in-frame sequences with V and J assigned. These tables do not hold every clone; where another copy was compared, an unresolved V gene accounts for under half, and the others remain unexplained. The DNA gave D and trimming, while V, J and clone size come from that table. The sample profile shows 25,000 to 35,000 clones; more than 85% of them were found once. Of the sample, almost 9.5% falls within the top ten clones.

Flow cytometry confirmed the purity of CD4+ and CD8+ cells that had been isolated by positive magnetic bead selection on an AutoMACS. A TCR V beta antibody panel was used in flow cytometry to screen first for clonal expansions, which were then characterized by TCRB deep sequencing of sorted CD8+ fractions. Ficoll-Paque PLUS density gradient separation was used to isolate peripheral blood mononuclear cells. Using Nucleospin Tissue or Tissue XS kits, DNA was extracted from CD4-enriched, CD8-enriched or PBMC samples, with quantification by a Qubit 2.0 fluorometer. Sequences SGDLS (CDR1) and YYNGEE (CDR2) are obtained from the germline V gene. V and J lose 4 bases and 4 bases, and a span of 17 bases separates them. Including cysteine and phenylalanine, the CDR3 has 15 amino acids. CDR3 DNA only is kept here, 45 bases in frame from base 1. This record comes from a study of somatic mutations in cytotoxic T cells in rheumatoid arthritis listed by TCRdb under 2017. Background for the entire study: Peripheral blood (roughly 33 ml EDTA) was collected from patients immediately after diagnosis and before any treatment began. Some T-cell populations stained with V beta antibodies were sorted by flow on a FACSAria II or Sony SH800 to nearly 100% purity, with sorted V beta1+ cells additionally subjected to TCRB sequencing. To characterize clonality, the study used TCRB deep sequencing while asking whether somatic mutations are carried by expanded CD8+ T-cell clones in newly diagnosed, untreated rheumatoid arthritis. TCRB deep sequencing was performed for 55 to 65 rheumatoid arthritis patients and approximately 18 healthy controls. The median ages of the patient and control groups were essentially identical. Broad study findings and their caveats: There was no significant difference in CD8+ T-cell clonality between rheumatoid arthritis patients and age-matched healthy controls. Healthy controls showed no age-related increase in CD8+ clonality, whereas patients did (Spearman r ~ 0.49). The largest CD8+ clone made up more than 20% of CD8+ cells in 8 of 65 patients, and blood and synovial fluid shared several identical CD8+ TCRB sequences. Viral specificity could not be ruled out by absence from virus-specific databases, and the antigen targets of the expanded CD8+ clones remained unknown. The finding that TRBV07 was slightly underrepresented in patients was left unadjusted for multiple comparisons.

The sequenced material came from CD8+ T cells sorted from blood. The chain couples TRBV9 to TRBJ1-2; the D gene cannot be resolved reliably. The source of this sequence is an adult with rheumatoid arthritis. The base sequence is TGTGCCAGCAGCCCACACACGTCTTTAGGCTATGGCTACACCTTC. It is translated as CASSPHTSLGYGYTF.